Below, one T cell receptor beta chain is given with its context. Its antigen is as yet unknown. This sample was taken from a study of cytomegalovirus exposure and HLA in healthy donors. On the study more broadly: Early released data comprised around 79 million unique TCRs from HLA-typed donors.

Losses at the gene ends were 3 bases for V and 8 bases for J; bases not matched to a gene: 10. This CDR3 comprises 15 residues. Germline assignment: CDR1 SNHLY and CDR2 FYNNEI. General observations from the study: Reported performance of the classifier showed diagnosis of cytomegalovirus status with high specificity and sensitivity. For most TCR beta V segments, an earlier analysis put the productive rate at about 87% or about 30% of the time.

The PCR used 60 Vbeta and 13 Jbeta primers. Measured with immunoSEQ multiplex PCR; TCRdb has only the in-frame clones, and not every one. The sample holds about 160,000 clones, roughly four fifths seen once. Material for sequencing was PBMCs. V and J are TRBV2 and TRBJ2-1, with 7 bases that match TRBD2. The sequence came from a man younger than 35 in good health and CMV-seronegative. The CDR3 protein is CASSDGEGRRDEQFF. In nucleotides, the CDR3 is TGTGCCAGCAGTGACGGGGAGGGCCGCAGAGATGAGCAGTTCTTC.